The clone carrying this T cell receptor (beta chain) was recorded only once. The data stem from a study of control samples from healthy donors and cancer patients. TCRdb keeps only in-frame clones here, not all; method: immunoSEQ multiplex PCR. The data show some 140,000 clones, 80% to 95% seen once. The clonotype comes from a man aged 25-45 years in good health. The sample comprised blood.

For the CDR3, the DNA is TGTGCCAGCAGTTTTAATCGCGGGAGCGCCTACAATGAGCAGTTCTTC. Its translation is CASSFNRGSAYNEQFF. The chain is built from TRBV6-6 and TRBJ2-1; 7 nucleotides align to TRBD2. Per germline, CDR1 MNHNY and CDR2 SVGAGI (reference sequence). V was pared by 4 bases and J by 2 bases, with 8 bases of the junction left unmatched. This CDR3 region has 16 residues.